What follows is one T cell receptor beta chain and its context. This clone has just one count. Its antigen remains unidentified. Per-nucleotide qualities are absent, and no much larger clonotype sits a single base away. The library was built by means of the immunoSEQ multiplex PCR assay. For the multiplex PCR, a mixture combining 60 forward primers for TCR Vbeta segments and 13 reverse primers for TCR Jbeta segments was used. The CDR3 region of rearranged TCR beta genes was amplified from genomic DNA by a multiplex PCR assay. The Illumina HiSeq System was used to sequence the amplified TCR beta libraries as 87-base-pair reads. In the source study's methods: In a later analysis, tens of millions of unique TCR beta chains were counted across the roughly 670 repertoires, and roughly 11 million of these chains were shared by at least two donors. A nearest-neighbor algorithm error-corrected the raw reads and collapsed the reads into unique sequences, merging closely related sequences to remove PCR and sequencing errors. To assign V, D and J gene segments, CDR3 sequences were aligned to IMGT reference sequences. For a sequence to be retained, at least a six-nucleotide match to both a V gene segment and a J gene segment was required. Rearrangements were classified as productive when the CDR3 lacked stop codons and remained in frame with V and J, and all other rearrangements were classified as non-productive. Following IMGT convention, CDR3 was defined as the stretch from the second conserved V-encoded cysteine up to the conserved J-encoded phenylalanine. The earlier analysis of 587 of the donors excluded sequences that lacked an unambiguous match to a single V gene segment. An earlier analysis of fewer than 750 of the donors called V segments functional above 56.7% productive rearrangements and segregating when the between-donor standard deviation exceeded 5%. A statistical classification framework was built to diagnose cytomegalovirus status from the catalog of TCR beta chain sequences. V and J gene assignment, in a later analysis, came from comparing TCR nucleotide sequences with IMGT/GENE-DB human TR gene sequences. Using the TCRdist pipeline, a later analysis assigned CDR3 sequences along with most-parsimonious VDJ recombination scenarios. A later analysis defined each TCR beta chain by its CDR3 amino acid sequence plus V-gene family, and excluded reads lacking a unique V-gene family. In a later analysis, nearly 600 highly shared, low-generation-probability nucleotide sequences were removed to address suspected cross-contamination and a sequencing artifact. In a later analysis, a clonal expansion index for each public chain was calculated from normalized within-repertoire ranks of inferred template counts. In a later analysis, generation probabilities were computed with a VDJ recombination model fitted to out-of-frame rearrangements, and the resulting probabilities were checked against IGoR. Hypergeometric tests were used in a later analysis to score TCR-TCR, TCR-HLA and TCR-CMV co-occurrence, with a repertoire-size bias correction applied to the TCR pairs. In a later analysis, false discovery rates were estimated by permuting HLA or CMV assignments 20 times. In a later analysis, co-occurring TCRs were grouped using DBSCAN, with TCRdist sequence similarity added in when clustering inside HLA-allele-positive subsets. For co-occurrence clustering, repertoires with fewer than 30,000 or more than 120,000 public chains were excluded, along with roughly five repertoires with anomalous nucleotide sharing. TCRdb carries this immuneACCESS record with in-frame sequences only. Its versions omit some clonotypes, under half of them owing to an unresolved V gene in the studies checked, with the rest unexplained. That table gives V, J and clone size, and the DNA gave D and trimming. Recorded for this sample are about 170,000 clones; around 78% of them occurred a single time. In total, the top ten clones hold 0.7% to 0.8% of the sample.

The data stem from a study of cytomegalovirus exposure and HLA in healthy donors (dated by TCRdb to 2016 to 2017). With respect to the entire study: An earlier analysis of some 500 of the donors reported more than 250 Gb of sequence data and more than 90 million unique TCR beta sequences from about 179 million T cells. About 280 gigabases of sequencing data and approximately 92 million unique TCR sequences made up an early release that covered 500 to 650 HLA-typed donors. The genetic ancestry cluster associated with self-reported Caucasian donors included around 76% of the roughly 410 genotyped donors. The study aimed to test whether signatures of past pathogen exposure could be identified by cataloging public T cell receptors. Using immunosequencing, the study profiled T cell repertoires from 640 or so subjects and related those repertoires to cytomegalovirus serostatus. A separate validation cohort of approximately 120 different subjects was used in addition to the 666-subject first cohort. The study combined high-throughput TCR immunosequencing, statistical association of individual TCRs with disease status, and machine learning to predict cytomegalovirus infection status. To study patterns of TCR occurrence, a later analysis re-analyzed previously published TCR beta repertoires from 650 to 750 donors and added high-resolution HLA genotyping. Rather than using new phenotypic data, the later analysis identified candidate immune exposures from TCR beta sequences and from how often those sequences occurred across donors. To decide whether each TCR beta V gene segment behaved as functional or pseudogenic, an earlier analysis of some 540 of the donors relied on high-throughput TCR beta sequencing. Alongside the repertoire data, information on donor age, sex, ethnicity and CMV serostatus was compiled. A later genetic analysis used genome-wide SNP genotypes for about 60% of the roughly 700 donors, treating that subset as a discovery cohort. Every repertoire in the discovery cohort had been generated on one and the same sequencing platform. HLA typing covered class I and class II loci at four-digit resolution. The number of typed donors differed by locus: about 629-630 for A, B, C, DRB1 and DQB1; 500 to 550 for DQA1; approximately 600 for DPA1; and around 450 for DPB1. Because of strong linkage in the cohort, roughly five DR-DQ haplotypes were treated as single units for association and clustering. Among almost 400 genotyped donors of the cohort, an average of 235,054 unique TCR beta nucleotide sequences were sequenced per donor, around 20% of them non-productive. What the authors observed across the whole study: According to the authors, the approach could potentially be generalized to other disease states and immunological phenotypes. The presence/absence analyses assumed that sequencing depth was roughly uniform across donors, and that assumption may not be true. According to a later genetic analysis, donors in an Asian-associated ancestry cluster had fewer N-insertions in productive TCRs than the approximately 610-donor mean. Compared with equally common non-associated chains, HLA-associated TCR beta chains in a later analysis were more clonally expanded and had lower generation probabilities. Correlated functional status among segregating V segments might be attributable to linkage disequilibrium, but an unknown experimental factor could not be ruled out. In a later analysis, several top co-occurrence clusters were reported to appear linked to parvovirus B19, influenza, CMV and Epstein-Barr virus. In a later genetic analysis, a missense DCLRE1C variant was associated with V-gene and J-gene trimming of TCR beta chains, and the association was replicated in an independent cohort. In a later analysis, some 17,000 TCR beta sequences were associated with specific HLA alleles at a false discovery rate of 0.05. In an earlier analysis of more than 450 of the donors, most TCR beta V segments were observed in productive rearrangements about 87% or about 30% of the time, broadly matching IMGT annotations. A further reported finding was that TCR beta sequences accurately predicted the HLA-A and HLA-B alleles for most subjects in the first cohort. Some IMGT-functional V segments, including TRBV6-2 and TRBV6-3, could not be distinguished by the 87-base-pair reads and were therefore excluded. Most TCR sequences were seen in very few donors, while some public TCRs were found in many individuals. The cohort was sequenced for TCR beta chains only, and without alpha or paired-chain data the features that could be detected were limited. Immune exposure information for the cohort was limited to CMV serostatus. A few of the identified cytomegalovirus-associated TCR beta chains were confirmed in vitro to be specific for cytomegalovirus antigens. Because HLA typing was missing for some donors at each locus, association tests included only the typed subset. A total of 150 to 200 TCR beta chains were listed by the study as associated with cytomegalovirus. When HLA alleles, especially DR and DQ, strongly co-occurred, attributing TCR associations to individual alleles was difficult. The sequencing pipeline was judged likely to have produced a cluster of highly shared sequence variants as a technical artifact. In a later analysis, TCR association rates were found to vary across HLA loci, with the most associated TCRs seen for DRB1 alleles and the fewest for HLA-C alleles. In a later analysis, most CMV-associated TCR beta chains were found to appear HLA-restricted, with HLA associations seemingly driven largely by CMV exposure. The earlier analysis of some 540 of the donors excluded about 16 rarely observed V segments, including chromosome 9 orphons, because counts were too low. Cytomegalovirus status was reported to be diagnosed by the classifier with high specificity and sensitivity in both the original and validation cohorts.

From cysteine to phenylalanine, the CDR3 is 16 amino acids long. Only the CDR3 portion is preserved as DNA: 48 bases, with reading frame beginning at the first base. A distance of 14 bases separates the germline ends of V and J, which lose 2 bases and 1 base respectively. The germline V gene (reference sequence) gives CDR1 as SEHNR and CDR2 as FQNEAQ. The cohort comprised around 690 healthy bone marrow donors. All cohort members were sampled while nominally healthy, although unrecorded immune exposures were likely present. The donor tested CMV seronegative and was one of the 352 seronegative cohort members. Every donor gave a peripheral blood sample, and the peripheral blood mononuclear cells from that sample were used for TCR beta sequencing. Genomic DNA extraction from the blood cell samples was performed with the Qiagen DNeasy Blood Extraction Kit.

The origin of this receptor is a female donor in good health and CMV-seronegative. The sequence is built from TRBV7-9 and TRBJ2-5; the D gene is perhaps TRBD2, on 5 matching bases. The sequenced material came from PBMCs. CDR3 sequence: CASSLLSGGTQETQYF. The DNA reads TGTGCCAGCAGCTTACTCAGCGGAGGAACCCAAGAGACCCAGTACTTC.